This T cell receptor beta chain was identified in a study of cytomegalovirus exposure and HLA in healthy donors. Primers included in the PCR were 60 Vbeta and 13 Jbeta primers. Sequencing used immunoSEQ multiplex PCR; TCRdb keeps in-frame clones, though not all of them. The table records about 170,000 clones, about 79% of them present only once. The CDR3 totals 16 residues. The germline V and J ends were trimmed by 2 bases and 0 bases, with 10 bases remaining between them. Germline V gene lookup returns CDR1 SGHTA and CDR2 FQGTGA. Points from the study as a whole: There were several of the most significant clusters that appeared linked to common viral pathogens in a later analysis. It was 150 or so TCR beta chains that were listed as cytomegalovirus-associated. Solely CMV serostatus was available to characterize immune exposure. As a later analysis showed, a missense DCLRE1C variant was linked to trimming of TCR beta V- and J-genes.

Remarks on this clone: Its specificity is not known.

The sample comprised PBMCs. This TCR was recovered from a woman aged 45-59 years in good health and CMV-seronegative. The J gene is TRBJ2-2, the V gene TRBV7-3; D is unclear. CDR3 nucleotide sequence: TGTGCCAGCAGCTTATACATCAGTTCGAACACCGGGGAGCTGTTTTTT. Protein product: CASSLYISSNTGELFF.